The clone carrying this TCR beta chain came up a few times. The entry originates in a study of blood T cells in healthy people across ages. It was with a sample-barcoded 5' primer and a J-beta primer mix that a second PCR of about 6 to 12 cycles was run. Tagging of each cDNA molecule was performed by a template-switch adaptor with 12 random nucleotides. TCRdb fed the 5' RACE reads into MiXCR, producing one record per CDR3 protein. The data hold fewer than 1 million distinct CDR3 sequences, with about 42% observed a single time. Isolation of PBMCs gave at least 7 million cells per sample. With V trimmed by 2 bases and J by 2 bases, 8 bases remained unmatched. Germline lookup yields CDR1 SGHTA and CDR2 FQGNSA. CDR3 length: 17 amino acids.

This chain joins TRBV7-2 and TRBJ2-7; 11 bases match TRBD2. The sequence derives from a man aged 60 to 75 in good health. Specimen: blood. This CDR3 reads CASSLTRSGGEPYEQYF. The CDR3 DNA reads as TGTGCCAGCAGCTTAACCCGTAGCGGGGGGGAACCCTACGAGCAGTACTTC.